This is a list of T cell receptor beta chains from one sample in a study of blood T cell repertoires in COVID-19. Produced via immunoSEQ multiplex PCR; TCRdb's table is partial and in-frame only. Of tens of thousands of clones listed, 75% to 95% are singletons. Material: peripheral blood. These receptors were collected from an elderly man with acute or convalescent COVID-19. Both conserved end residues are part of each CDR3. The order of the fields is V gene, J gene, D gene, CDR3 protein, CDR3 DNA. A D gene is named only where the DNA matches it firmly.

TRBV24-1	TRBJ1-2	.	CATSDPGRGNGYTF	TGTGCCACCAGTGACCCCGGCAGGGGAAATGGCTACACCTTC
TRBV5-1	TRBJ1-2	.	CASSLVGAHYGYTF	TGCGCCAGCAGCTTGGTAGGGGCCCACTATGGCTACACCTTC
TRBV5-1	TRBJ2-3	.	CASSPPGGTDTQYF	TGCGCCAGCAGCCCTCCAGGGGGCACAGATACGCAGTATTTT
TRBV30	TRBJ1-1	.	CAWSGWGGAFF	TGTGCCTGGAGCGGTTGGGGGGGAGCTTTCTTT
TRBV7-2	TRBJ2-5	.	CASSLYRLRETQYF	TGTGCCAGCAGCTTATACAGGCTCCGGGAGACCCAGTACTTC
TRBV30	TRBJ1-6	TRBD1	CACSRTGGISPLHF	TGTGCCTGCTCGAGGACAGGGGGAATTTCACCCCTCCACTTT
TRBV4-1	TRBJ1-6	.	CASSQDPGFYNSPLHF	TGCGCCAGCAGCCAAGACCCAGGTTTCTATAATTCACCCCTCCACTTT
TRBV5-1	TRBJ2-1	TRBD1	CASSRGPGNEQFF	TGCGCCAGCAGCAGGGGGCCGGGAAATGAGCAGTTCTTC
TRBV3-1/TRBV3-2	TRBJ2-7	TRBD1	CASSQAGTGGQEQYF	TGTGCCAGCAGCCAAGCCGGGACAGGGGGCCAGGAGCAGTACTTC
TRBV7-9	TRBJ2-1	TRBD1	CASSFDRGFSNEQFF	TGTGCCAGCAGCTTCGACAGGGGTTTTAGCAATGAGCAGTTCTTC
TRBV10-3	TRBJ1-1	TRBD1	CAISQGVNTEAFF	TGTGCCATCAGTCAGGGGGTCAACACTGAAGCTTTCTTT